A selection of T cell receptor beta chains follows, all from one sample in a study of identifying expanded T cells in peripheral blood. Profiled with immunoSEQ multiplex PCR; TCRdb holds only in-frame clones, not every one. The top ten clones hold 4.7% of a sample with 50,000 to 70,000 clones, around 87% of them seen once. Sequencing input: blood. These receptor sequences come from a person aged 18 to 75 in good health. The CDR3 runs from the conserved cysteine through the conserved F or W. A D gene is named only where the DNA matches it firmly. A clone size is listed for some rows: how often the clone was seen (once, few, many), or a class if it is expanded.

TRBV21-1	16	TRBJ2-7	large	-	TGTGCCAGCAGCAAATACCCTAGCGGGACCCACTACGAGCAGTACTTC	CASSKYPSGTHYEQYF
TRBV10-3	15	TRBJ2-3	medium-sized	TRBD2	TGTGCCATCAGTGAGACTAGCGGGGGGGCAGATACGCAGTATTTT	CAISETSGGADTQYF
TRBV27	22	TRBJ2-6	-	TRBD2	TGTGCCAGCAGTCCACGGGGGAGGACCGGGACTAGCGGGAGCGCTGGGGCCAACGTCCTGACTTTC	CASSPRGRTGTSGSAGANVLTF
TRBV10-1	13	TRBJ1-2	once	-	TGCGCCAGCAGTAGATCCGGGACATATGGCTACACCTTC	CASSRSGTYGYTF
TRBV6-5	14	TRBJ2-1	-	TRBD2	TGTGCCAGCAGTTTAGCGGGGTCTTACAATGAGCAGTTCTTC	CASSLAGSYNEQFF
TRBV4-1	15	TRBJ2-5	-	-	TGCGCCAGCAGCCAATCCCGCCCAAATAAAGAGACCCAGTACTTC	CASSQSRPNKETQYF
TRBV5-4	14	TRBJ1-4	-	-	TGTGCCAGCAGCTTGAAGGGGTATTATGAAAAACTGTTTTTT	CASSLKGYYEKLFF
TRBV2	11	TRBJ2-7	-	-	TGTGCCAGCTCACAGGCCTACGAGCAGTACTTC	CASSQAYEQYF
TRBV4-2	15	TRBJ2-1	-	TRBD2	TGTGCCAGCAGCCAAGGGCTAGCGGGAGGGGGCGGGGAGTTCTTC	CASSQGLAGGGGEFF
TRBV14	21	TRBJ1-2	-	-	-	CASSRRDIYGYTFGSGDGYTF
TRBV6-5	13	TRBJ2-7	-	TRBD1	TGTGCCAGCAGCGTCAGGGGGCCCTACGAGCAGTACTTC	CASSVRGPYEQYF
TRBV2	15	TRBJ2-7	-	-	TGTGCCAGCAGTGGGGGAGGAGGGCCCTCCTACGAGCAGTACTTC	CASSGGGGPSYEQYF
TRBV6-5	14	TRBJ2-2	-	TRBD2	TGTGCCAGCACTGGACTAGCGAAGACCGGGGAGCTGTTTTTT	CASTGLAKTGELFF
TRBV4-2	15	TRBJ2-3	-	-	TGTGCCAGCAGCCAAGAGGTAGGGTCTGTCGATACGCAGTATTTT	CASSQEVGSVDTQYF
TRBV7-2	13	TRBJ2-3	-	-	TGTGCCAGCAGCTTACAGGCCACAGATACGCAGTATTTT	CASSLQATDTQYF
TRBV6-6	14	TRBJ1-1	-	TRBD1	TGTGCCAGCAGTTACTCGACAGGGGTTGCTGAAGCTTTCTTT	CASSYSTGVAEAFF
TRBV7-9	13	TRBJ2-7	few	-	TGTGCCAGCGGTCCGGGTCTCTCCTACGAGCAGTACTTC	CASGPGLSYEQYF
TRBV19	13	TRBJ2-7	few	-	TGTGCCAGTAGCCCGGGACAAACCTACGAGCAGTACTTC	CASSPGQTYEQYF
TRBV7-9	16	TRBJ2-7	few	-	TGTGCCAGCAGCTTAGTTGCGGGGGCCAAAAGCTACGAGCAGTACTTC	CASSLVAGAKSYEQYF
TRBV6-6	15	TRBJ2-3	-	TRBD2	TGTGCCAGCAGTTCCCGAGCGGGAGGGGCAGATACGCAGTATTTT	CASSSRAGGADTQYF
TRBV27	14	TRBJ1-2	-	TRBD1	TGTGCCAGCAGTTCCCCGACAGGGTCTGGTGGCTACACCTTC	CASSSPTGSGGYTF
TRBV10-3	16	TRBJ2-7	-	TRBD2	TGTGCCATCAGTTGGACTAGCGGGAGATCATCCTACGAGCAGTACTTC	CAISWTSGRSSYEQYF
TRBV5-1	11	TRBJ2-7	-	-	TGCGCCAGCAGCTTGCAGGGCGAGCAGTACTTC	CASSLQGEQYF
TRBV10-3	12	TRBJ1-2	-	-	TGTGCCATCAGCCGGGACGGAGATGGCTACACCTTC	CAISRDGDGYTF
TRBV7-8	13	TRBJ1-2	-	-	TGTGCCAGCAGCTTCGGGGGCGACTATGGCTACACCTTC	CASSFGGDYGYTF
TRBV5-6	15	TRBJ2-4	-	TRBD1	TGTGCCAGCAGCTTGGGGCCGGGACAGCAAAACATTCAGTACTTC	CASSLGPGQQNIQYF
TRBV19	15	TRBJ2-7	-	-	TGTGCCAGTAGCCAACAAGACACAGGATCCAACGAGCAGTACTTC	CASSQQDTGSNEQYF
TRBV6-1	16	TRBJ1-4	-	-	TGTGCCAGCAGTGACACAGGGCGAACTCGCATTGGAAAACTGTTTTTT	CASSDTGRTRIGKLFF
TRBV6-6	11	TRBJ2-1	-	-	TGTGCCAGCTCGGCCTACAATGAGCAGTTCTTC	CASSAYNEQFF
TRBV7-9	16	TRBJ2-3	once	-	TGTGCCAGCAGCTTGGCCGGGACCGGGGGCACAGATACGCAGTATTTT	CASSLAGTGGTDTQYF
TRBV2	11	TRBJ2-7	once	-	TGTGCCAGCAGATCAGGCGCAGAGCAGTACTTC	CASRSGAEQYF
TRBV27	14	TRBJ2-5	-	TRBD1	TGTGCCAGCCAAACAGGGGAAGGCCAAGAGACCCAGTACTTC	CASQTGEGQETQYF
TRBV5-6	14	TRBJ2-7	-	TRBD1	TGTGCCAGCAGCTTTGGGACAGGGGAAATCGAGCAGTACTTC	CASSFGTGEIEQYF
TRBV25-1	13	TRBJ1-2	-	-	TGTGCCAGCAGTGAACAGGGCAACCATGGCTACACCTTC	CASSEQGNHGYTF
TRBV28	11	TRBJ2-7	-	-	TGTGCCAGCAGTCCGTGGTACGAGCAGTACTTC	CASSPWYEQYF
TRBV19	14	TRBJ2-1	-	-	TGTGCCAGTAGTGGGACCAGTTCCTACAATGAGCAGTTCTTC	CASSGTSSYNEQFF
TRBV28	15	TRBJ2-6	-	-	TGTGCCAGCAGACCCCCCGGGGATGGGGCCAACGTCCTGACTTTC	CASRPPGDGANVLTF
TRBV5-4	18	TRBJ2-7	-	TRBD2	TGTGCCAGCAGCTTGGGCCCGTGGTCTAGCGGGAGCTCCTACGAGCAGTACTTC	CASSLGPWSSGSSYEQYF
TRBV5-4	13	TRBJ1-4	-	-	TGTGCCAGCAGTGATGCAACTAATGAAAAACTGTTTTTT	CASSDATNEKLFF
TRBV11-3	16	TRBJ2-5	once	-	TGTGCCAGCAGCCCCCCCGGTCGTAGGGGACAAGAGACCCAGTACTTC	CASSPPGRRGQETQYF
TRBV27	15	TRBJ2-1	-	-	TGTGCCAGCAGTCAAACTCGAATCCGACAGATGGCAAGGTTCTTC	CASSQTRIRQMARFF
TRBV11-2	15	TRBJ2-5	-	-	TGTGCCAGCAGCCCTAACGGGGGGCCCCGGGAGACCCAGTACTTC	CASSPNGGPRETQYF
TRBV4-3	20	TRBJ2-1	-	TRBD2	TGCGCCAGCAGCCAAGAATTGAGGCTAGCGGGATCTCTAATTTACAATGAGCAGTTCTTC	CASSQELRLAGSLIYNEQFF
TRBV4-1	15	TRBJ2-5	-	-	TGCGCCAGCAGCCTCCTCCCTGGGGGACAAGAGACCCAGTACTTC	CASSLLPGGQETQYF
TRBV28	15	TRBJ1-5	-	-	TGTGCCAGCAGTTTACTGACGATTAGCAATCAGCCCCAGCATTTT	CASSLLTISNQPQHF
TRBV9	14	TRBJ2-5	-	-	TGTGCCAGCAGCGTAGAGGGGGGCAAGGAGACCCAGTACTTC	CASSVEGGKETQYF
TRBV5-6	14	TRBJ1-2	-	-	TGTGCCAGCAGATTTCAGGAGGGGCTTGTAGGCTACACCTTC	CASRFQEGLVGYTF
TRBV5-5	17	TRBJ2-5	-	TRBD1	TGTGCCAGCAGCTTGCCCCCTTGGGGACAGGGACGGGAGACCCAGTACTTC	CASSLPPWGQGRETQYF
TRBV28	16	TRBJ2-1	-	TRBD2	TGTGCCAGCAGGATGGGACTAGCGGGAACCTACAATGAGCAGTTCTTC	CASRMGLAGTYNEQFF
TRBV7-9	12	TRBJ2-7	-	-	TGTGCCAGCAGCTTAGCCTGGAACGAGCAGTACTTC	CASSLAWNEQYF
TRBV7-6	14	TRBJ1-5	-	TRBD1	TGTGCCAGCAGCCCCGGGACAGGGCGGGGGCCCCAGCATTTT	CASSPGTGRGPQHF
TRBV12-5	17	TRBJ2-1	-	TRBD2	TGTGCTAGTGGTTTGTTCATAGCGGGGCTTTCCTACAATGAGCAGTTCTTC	CASGLFIAGLSYNEQFF
TRBV27	16	TRBJ2-3	-	-	TGTGCCAGCAGTCACGGACCAGGCCTAGCGCCGGATACGCAGTATTTT	CASSHGPGLAPDTQYF
TRBV5-1	16	TRBJ2-5	-	-	TGCGCCAGCAGCTTTAACACCGGGACACCCCAAGAGACCCAGTACTTC	CASSFNTGTPQETQYF